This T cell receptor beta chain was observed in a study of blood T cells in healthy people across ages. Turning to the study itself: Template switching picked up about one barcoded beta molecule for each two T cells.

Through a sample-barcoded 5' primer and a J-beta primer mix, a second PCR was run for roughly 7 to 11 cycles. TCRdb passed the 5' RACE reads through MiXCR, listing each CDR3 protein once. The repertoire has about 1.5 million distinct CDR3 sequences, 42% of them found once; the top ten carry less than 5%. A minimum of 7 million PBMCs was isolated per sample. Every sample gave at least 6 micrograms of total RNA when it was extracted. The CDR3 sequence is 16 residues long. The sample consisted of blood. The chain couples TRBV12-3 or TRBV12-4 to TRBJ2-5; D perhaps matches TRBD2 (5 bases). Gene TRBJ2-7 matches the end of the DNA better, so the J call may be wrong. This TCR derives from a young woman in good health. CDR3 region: CASSRAGGNLVYEQYF. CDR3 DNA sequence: TGTGCCAGCAGTCGAGCCGGAGGAAACTTAGTCTACGAGCAGTACTTC.